This T cell receptor beta chain was identified in a study of beta chain features in type 1 diabetes. Study context: Healthy donors, compared against patients, showed similar age, gender and cell yields. Notes on the study in general: Patients and controls would share equally any PCR tilt toward shorter templates. Moderately but significantly shorter TCRB CDR3s were found in Type 1 diabetes patients in all four CD4+ subsets.

Sorted CD4+ subsets: naive, central memory, regulatory, stem cell-like memory (CD45RO/CCR7/CD25/CD127/CD95/CD27 panel). With respect to this clone: As yet, its antigen is unknown.

Sequenced material consisted of expressed TCRB transcripts (all of the isolated RNA was reverse transcribed). Some 3.3 million reads was the average for naive, central memory and regulatory T cell samples. Assay: immunoSEQ multiplex PCR; the TCRdb copy retains only in-frame clones and omits some. Seen here are more than 120,000 clones, roughly an eighth observed once, and the top ten hold 1.3%. The sequence was obtained from a man younger than 35 with type 1 diabetes. Sequencing input: central memory CD4+ T cells from blood.

CDR3 residues: CASSSTQGRGPSGETQYF. The DNA of the CDR3 is TGTGCCAGCAGTTCCACCCAAGGCCGGGGGCCTTCGGGGGAGACCCAGTACTTC. This chain uses TRBV25-1 with TRBJ2-5, with D perhaps given as TRBD1 or TRBD2 (6 bases each). The CDR3 consists of 18 residues. Germline CDR1 MGHDK, CDR2 SYGVNS. Trimming pared 5 bases from V and 5 bases from J, leaving 27 bases between.